This T cell receptor beta chain was documented in a study of blood T cell repertoires in COVID-19. Background on the study: From the United States, Italy and Spain came samples of acute and convalescent COVID-19. T cells, B-cell-depleted T cells, or PBMCs supplied cDNA or gDNA.

Authors' data handling: Scientists estimated how many nucleated cells there were by amplifying reference gene primers. Generated by immunoSEQ multiplex PCR, the TCRdb table keeps only in-frame clones and is missing some. V and J calls and clone size are as listed in that table; D and trimming were resolved from the DNA. This table has about 140,000 clones, about 91% appearing once. The CDR3 contains 18 residues. V was clipped by 3 bases and J by 5 bases, with 21 bases between them. Per the germline V gene, CDR1 is SGHDT and CDR2 is YYEEEE. The receptor was derived from a woman in her sixties with acute or convalescent COVID-19. Sequencing was carried out using peripheral blood. The V call is TRBV5-6, the J call TRBJ1-6, with D possibly matching TRBD1 (6 bases). In DNA form, the CDR3 reads TGTGCCAGCAGCTCACTCCACTCGAGGACAGATAATAATTCACCCCTCCACTTT. It is translated as CASSSLHSRTDNNSPLHF. Filled out from reference TRBV5-6 and TRBJ1-6, the complete variable domain reads DAGVTQSPTHLIKTRGQQVTLRCSPKSGHDTVSWYQQALGQGPQFIFQYYEEEERQRGNFPDRFSGHQFPNYSSELNVNALLLGDSALYLCASSSLHSRTDNNSPLHFGNGTRLTVT.